This is a list of T cell receptor beta chains from one sample in a study of early T cells in non-severe SARS-CoV-2 infection. MiXCR, applied by TCRdb to the 5' RACE reads, yields one record per CDR3 protein. The profile shows around 55,000 distinct CDR3 sequences, 15% of them singletons. The material was whole blood, obtained at baseline. Receptors were obtained from an adult who was a healthcare worker with PCR-confirmed SARS-CoV-2 infection or an uninfected control (not recorded which). The CDR3 runs from the conserved cysteine through the conserved F or W. A D gene is named only where the DNA matches it firmly. Clone size is stated in some rows and not others, as once, few, many or a class when expanded.

j_call,v_call,clone_size,d_call,cdr3_nt,cdr3_aa
TRBJ2-2,TRBV27,-,-,TGTGCCAGCAGTTTATACGGGGAGCTGTTTTTT,CASSLYGELFF
TRBJ1-6,TRBV5-1,few,-,TGCGCCAGCAGCCCGGACATACTATACGGCCACCTCCACTTT,CASSPDILYGHLHF
TRBJ1-1,TRBV7-9,-,TRBD1,TGTGCCAGCAGCTCCGGACAGGGGGCTTGGGTCACTGAAGCTTTCTTT,CASSSGQGAWVTEAFF
TRBJ2-1,TRBV19,many,-,TGTGCCAGTAGCCCTACCCAGGGGAGGAGTGAGCAGTTCTTC,CASSPTQGRSEQFF
TRBJ1-2,TRBV5-1,-,TRBD1,TGCGCCAGCAGCCTGGGACAGGCAGCGGTTGATGGCTACACCTTC,CASSLGQAAVDGYTF
TRBJ1-5,TRBV6-6,-,-,TGTGCCAGCAGGCCCCCCGGGACTGATGGCAATCAGCCCCAGCATTTT,CASRPPGTDGNQPQHF
TRBJ2-3,TRBV28,few,TRBD2,TGTGCCAGCAGTTCGGTGGGGGGGAAAGATACGCAGTATTTT,CASSSVGGKDTQYF
TRBJ2-3,TRBV5-1,-,TRBD2,TGCGCCAGCAGCTCAACTAGCGGGAGGTCAGATACGCAGTATTTT,CASSSTSGRSDTQYF
TRBJ2-3,TRBV29-1,few,-,TGCAGCGTGAAACCAGCAGATACGCAGTATTTT,CSVKPADTQYF
TRBJ1-5,TRBV20-1,-,-,TGCAGTGCTGAGGTAGGAAATCAGCCCCAGCATTTT,CSAEVGNQPQHF
TRBJ1-1,TRBV12-3/TRBV12-4,many,-,TGTGCCAGCAGTTTAAACCCACGAACTGAAGCTTTCTTT,CASSLNPRTEAFF
TRBJ2-7,TRBV5-1,many,TRBD2,TGCGCCAGCAGCTTGGACGGGGTAGCGGGGGCAGACTACGAGCAGTACTTC,CASSLDGVAGADYEQYF
TRBJ2-5,TRBV7-2,many,-,TGTGCCAGCAGCTTAATGTACCAAGAGACCCAGTACTTC,CASSLMYQETQYF
TRBJ1-4,TRBV7-2,-,-,TGTGCCAGCAGCTTAGGCGGTGCTGCTGAAAAACTGTTTTTT,CASSLGGAAEKLFF
TRBJ1-1,TRBV2,-,-,TGTGCCACCGGAGGCAGGGCGGGCACTGAAGCTTTCTTT,CATGGRAGTEAFF
TRBJ2-5,TRBV5-4,-,-,TGTGCCAGCAGCTTGGCTCCCGAGACCCAGTACTTC,CASSLAPETQYF
TRBJ2-3,TRBV3-1,-,-,TGTGCCAGCAGCCAAGAAGGACGACAGGCAATTTTT,CASSQEGRQAIF
TRBJ1-1,TRBV20-1,few,-,TGCAGTGCTTCCTCAGGAAACACTGAAGCTTTCTTT,CSASSGNTEAFF
TRBJ1-3,TRBV6-2/TRBV6-3,few,-,TGTGCCAGCAGTTTTGTACGGCCCTCTGGAAACACCATATATTTT,CASSFVRPSGNTIYF
TRBJ2-1,TRBV11-2,few,-,TGTGCCAGCAGCTCCCTCGGCAGCCACAATGAGCAGTTCTTC,CASSSLGSHNEQFF
TRBJ1-5,TRBV28,many,-,TGTGCCAGCAGTTACCGGGGTAAGCCCCAGCATTTT,CASSYRGKPQHF
TRBJ2-4,TRBV4-1,few,-,TGCGCCAGCAGCCAAGCGAGGGGGTTCAAAAACATTCAGTACTTC,CASSQARGFKNIQYF
TRBJ1-2,TRBV10-1,few,-,TGCGCCAGCAGTGAGTGGGTCGATGAGGAAGGAGGCTACACCTTC,CASSEWVDEEGGYTF